The entry below gives a single T cell receptor (beta chain) sequence along with its context. Using immunoSEQ multiplex PCR, the repertoire was profiled, and TCRdb retains in-frame clones only, with some absent. The sample carries 160,000 or so clones, about 85% recorded once. This entry comes from a study of blood T cell repertoires in COVID-19. Source material: peripheral blood. The sequence derives from a woman aged 70-85 years with acute or convalescent COVID-19.

The CDR3 is CASVGTGNTEAFF. The CDR3 DNA sequence: TGTGCTAGTGTTGGGACAGGGAACACTGAAGCTTTCTTT. The rearrangement uses TRBV12-5 and TRBJ1-1, with TRBD1 matching 8 bases. The CDR3 extends over 13 amino acids. CDR1 and CDR2 (germline): LGHNT, FRNRAP. Trimming cost V 7 bases and J 1 base; bases outside gene matches: 2.